This paragraph covers one TCR beta chain sequence. Its specificity is unknown. The sample originates from a study of T cells after yellow fever vaccination. Study in general: Fractions of low cell number were prepared using SMART-Seq v4 Ultra Low Input.

Study observations and caveats: Weaker in magnitude, the secondary response showed a faster peak on day 5 versus 15.

The CDR3 runs 13 residues. Germline assignment: CDR1 SGHRS and CDR2 YFSETQ. Trimming removed 0 bases at V and 10 bases at J, with 11 bases between. As TCR cDNA was made by 5'RACE template switching, a universal primer site and UMIs were added. MiXCR, run by TCRdb on the 5' RACE reads, gives a single entry per CDR3 protein. This repertoire shows some 560,000 distinct CDR3 sequences, 15% to 20% found once; its top ten account for roughly 13%. Sequencing used PBMCs, obtained 15 days after the yellow fever booster vaccination. The chain is built from TRBV5-1 and TRBJ2-1; D gene uncertain. The origin of this receptor is a man between 25 and 39 years old who received the YFV17D yellow fever vaccine. CDR3 nucleotides: TGCGCCAGCAGCTTGGGCCCGGCCGGGGAGCAGTTCTTC. This codes for CASSLGPAGEQFF.